This T cell receptor (beta chain) was retrieved from a study of T-cell reconstitution after alpha-beta-depleted transplantation in children. TCRbeta library construction was performed incorporating unique molecular identifiers. From the PCR reads, TCRdb called clonotypes with MiXCR, one entry per CDR3 protein. The table lists 83,000 or so distinct CDR3 sequences, roughly 8.4% of them singletons. This clonotype appeared many times. This TCR was recovered from a human donor who donated a stem cell graft to a child with congenital amegakaryocytic thrombocytopenia. The source material was PBMCs from the stem cell graft donor, sampled from the stem cell graft.

As DNA, the CDR3 is TGCAGTGCTAGAGATAGGTGGTCGGGGTCGGGCACTGAAGCTTTCTTT. Its protein product is CSARDRWSGSGTEAFF. The V gene is TRBV20-1, the J gene TRBJ1-1, with unresolved D. CDR1 and CDR2 (germline): DFQATT, SNEGSKA (reference sequence). V gave up 0 bases and J gave up 4 bases, with 18 bases separating them. The CDR3 has 16 amino acids.